The source of this T cell receptor beta chain is a study of T cells in Graves' hyperthyroidism and ophthalmopathy. TCR beta CDR3 region amplification was performed from RNA transcripts. In the first-round RT-PCR of the TCR CDR3, the HTBI primer set was used. TCRdb passed the multiplex PCR reads through MiXCR, listing each CDR3 protein once. The table includes about 590,000 distinct CDR3 sequences, 13% to 15% detected once. Trimming pared 10 bases from V and 0 bases from J, leaving 13 bases between. This CDR3 is built from 14 residues. Germline V gene data show CDR1 as ENHRY and CDR2 as SYGVKD. The chain links TRBV10-3 to TRBJ1-5; D is possibly TRBD1 (6 bases). The receptor was derived from a young woman with Graves' ophthalmopathy. The sequencing sample was made of blood. In DNA form, the CDR3 reads TGTGCCACCGGGGGCAGTGATAGCAATCAGCCCCAGCATTTT. It encodes CATGGSDSNQPQHF.